The clone carrying this T cell receptor beta chain was recorded many times. The data were taken from a study of T cells in Graves' hyperthyroidism and ophthalmopathy. Amplified regions were TCR beta CDR3 sequences from RNA transcripts. Carried out on the TCR CDR3, a first-round RT-PCR used the HTBI primer set. TCRdb re-called the multiplex PCR reads with MiXCR, one entry per CDR3 protein. The table shows about 690,000 distinct CDR3 sequences, with roughly a sixth occurring only once. V shed 7 bases, J shed 7 bases, and the junction held 14 bases outside the gene matches. CDR1 and CDR2 from the germline V gene are SNHLY and FYNNEI. The CDR3 runs 18 residues.

Sequencing was performed on blood. This sequence was found in a man in his fifties with Graves' hyperthyroidism. The genes are TRBV2 and TRBJ2-2, with TRBD2 matching over 14 bases. Here the CDR3 DNA reads TGTGCCAGCAAATTGCGCGGGACTAGCGGGAGCGGTGGCGGGGAGCTGTTTTTT. Protein product: CASKLRGTSGSGGGELFF.